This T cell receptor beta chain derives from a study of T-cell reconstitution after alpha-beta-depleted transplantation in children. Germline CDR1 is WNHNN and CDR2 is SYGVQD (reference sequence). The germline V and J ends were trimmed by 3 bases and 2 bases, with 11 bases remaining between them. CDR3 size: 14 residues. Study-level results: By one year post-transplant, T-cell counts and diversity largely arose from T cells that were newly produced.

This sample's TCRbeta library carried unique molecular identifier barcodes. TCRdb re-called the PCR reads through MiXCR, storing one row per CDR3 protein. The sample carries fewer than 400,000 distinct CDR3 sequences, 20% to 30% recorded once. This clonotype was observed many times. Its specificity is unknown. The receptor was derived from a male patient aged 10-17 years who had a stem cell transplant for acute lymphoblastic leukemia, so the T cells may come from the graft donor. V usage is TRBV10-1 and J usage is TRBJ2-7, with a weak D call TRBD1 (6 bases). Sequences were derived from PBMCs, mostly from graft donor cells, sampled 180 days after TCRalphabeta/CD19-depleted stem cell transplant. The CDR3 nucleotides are TGCGCCAGCAGTGAAAACAGGGCCCCCTACGAGCAGTACTTC. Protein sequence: CASSENRAPYEQYF.